The 30 T cell receptor beta chains reported below all come from one sample, sequenced in a study of T cells after somatic rescue of genetic block. Measured with immunoSEQ multiplex PCR; TCRdb has only the in-frame clones, and not every one. The sample lists about 68,000 clones; less than 95% were seen once. Sequencing was performed on peripheral blood mononuclear cells (PBMCs). These receptors were obtained from a man in his forties or fifties.

This clone occurred once. The V gene is TRBV18, the J gene TRBJ2-5; weak D call: TRBD1 (5 bases). CDR1 is KGHSH and CDR2 is LQKENI in the germline V gene. This CDR3 comprises 12 residues. V was shortened by 2 bases and J by 4 bases, with 5 bases between the two germline ends. The CDR3 DNA is TGTGCCAGCTCACCAGGGGCAGAGACCCAGTACTTC. Amino acids: CASSPGAETQYF.

The rearrangement links TRBV6-5 to TRBJ2-7; D may correspond to TRBD1 or TRBD2 (6 bases each). V was trimmed by 5 bases and J by 5 bases, leaving 13 bases between them. Germline CDR1 MNHEY, CDR2 SVGAGI. The CDR3 consists of 13 residues. The CDR3 sequence: CASSRGVGNEQYF. The CDR3, as DNA: TGTGCCAGCAGTAGGGGGGTCGGCAACGAGCAGTACTTC.

The chain recombines TRBV9 with TRBJ1-1; D perhaps matches TRBD1 (5 bases). Germline CDR1 SGDLS, CDR2 YYNGEE. The V end lost 3 bases, the J end lost 3 bases, and 15 bases lay between the germline ends. The CDR3 sequence is 15 residues long. The CDR3 sequence: CASSAEGGGYTEAFF. The CDR3 DNA reads TGTGCCAGCAGCGCGGAAGGTGGGGGGTACACTGAAGCTTTCTTT.

The chain is built from TRBV28 and TRBJ1-1; D is uncertain. CDR3 size: 12 residues. The germline V gene has CDR1 MDHEN and CDR2 SYDVKM. The V and J ends lost 7 bases and 5 bases respectively, with 11 bases between them. The CDR3 nucleotides read TGTGCCAGCATCAAAGGAGGAACTGAAGCTTTCTTT. This codes for CASIKGGTEAFF.

Of note for this clone: The same CDR3 can be traced to other DNA sequences in this sample. CDR3 in amino acids: CASSLGEGPYNEQFF. Here the CDR3 DNA reads TGCGCCAGCAGCTTGGGGGAGGGTCCATACAATGAGCAGTTCTTC. The genes are TRBV5-1 and TRBJ2-1; 7 bases line up with TRBD2. With 0 bases clipped from V and 4 bases from J, the junction kept 4 bases outside the gene matches. Germline V gene data show CDR1 as SGHRS and CDR2 as YFSETQ. This CDR3 spans 15 amino acids. The full variable domain, completed using reference TRBV5-1 and TRBJ2-1, is KAGVTQTPRYLIKTRGQQVTLSCSPISGHRSVSWYQQTPGQGLQFLFEYFSETQRNKGNFPGRFSGRQFSNSRSEMNVSTLELGDSALYLCASSLGEGPYNEQFFGPGTRLTVL.

This rearrangement joins TRBV15 to TRBJ1-3, with TRBD1 identical over 7 bases. This CDR3 has 17 residues. Germline-derived CDR1 and CDR2 are LNHNV and YYDKDF (reference sequence). With V trimmed by 1 base and J by 4 bases, 10 bases remained unmatched. CDR3 residues: CATSRGRVGTDGNTIYF. The DNA of the CDR3 is TGTGCCACCAGCAGAGGCCGCGTCGGGACAGACGGAAACACCATATATTTT.

The chain links TRBV7-8 to TRBJ2-7, with a weak D call TRBD1 (6 bases). V lost 3 bases to trimming and J lost 6 bases, with 18 bases between them. CDR1 is SGHVS and CDR2 is FQNEAQ in the germline V gene. The CDR3 has 15 amino acids. In nucleotides, the CDR3 is TGTGCCAGCAGCTTGTGGCAGGGACAAGCGCCCGAGCAGTACTTC. Translating gives CASSLWQGQAPEQYF. The full variable domain, its missing parts supplied by reference TRBV7-8 and TRBJ2-7, is GAGVSQSPRYKVAKRGQDVALRCDPISGHVSLFWYQQALGQGPEFLTYFQNEAQLDKSGLPSDRFFAERPEGSVSTLKIQRTQQEDSAVYLCASSLWQGQAPEQYFGPGTRLTVT.

The rearrangement joins TRBV13 to TRBJ2-7, with TRBD1 as a possible D gene (6 bases). V was trimmed by 1 base and J by 1 base, leaving 20 bases between them. The CDR3 extends over 18 amino acids. Germline V lookup: CDR1 PRHDT, CDR2 FYEKMQ (reference sequence). CDR3 nucleotide sequence: TGTGCCAGCAGCTTAGCTGGGGGCGCCGACCACTTTTCCTACGAGCAGTACTTC. The encoded protein is CASSLAGGADHFSYEQYF.

The rearrangement links TRBV28 to TRBJ2-1; 11 positions match TRBD2. The V segment lost 6 bases and the J segment 8 bases; nucleotides outside the gene matches: 15. Germline V gives CDR1 MDHEN, CDR2 SYDVKM. The CDR3 is 17 residues long. The CDR3 coding sequence is TGTGCCAGCAGCACAGGGATTGGGCTAGCGGGAGGCCATGAGCAGTTCTTC. It specifies CASSTGIGLAGGHEQFF. The whole variable domain, remainder taken from reference TRBV28 and TRBJ2-1, is DVKVTQSSRYLVKRTGEKVFLECVQDMDHENMFWYRQDPGLGLRLIYFSYDVKMKEKGDIPEGYSVSREKKERFSLILESASTNQTSMYLCASSTGIGLAGGHEQFFGPGTRLTVL.

J is TRBJ2-3 and V is TRBV10-3, with D maybe TRBD1 (6 bases). The V gene's germline CDR1 is ENHRY and CDR2 SYGVKD. The CDR3 runs 13 residues. V lost 9 bases to trimming and J lost 6 bases, with 16 bases between them. The CDR3 DNA reads as TGTGCCATTACAGGGCCGACGTTGGATACGCAGTATTTT. It is translated as CAITGPTLDTQYF.

CDR3 amino acids: CASSAVGLYNEQFF. The CDR3 DNA sequence: TGTGCCAGCAGCGCCGTGGGATTGTACAATGAGCAGTTCTTC. The chain joins TRBV14 to TRBJ2-1; the D is unclear. CDR3 length: 14 residues. Germline V CDR1 and CDR2: SGHDN, FVKESK. V lost 5 bases and J lost 4, with 12 bases in between.

The genes are TRBV18 and TRBJ2-1; 12 bases align to TRBD2. V shed 2 bases and J 3 bases; nucleotides not matched to a gene: 2. Germline V gene data show CDR1 as KGHSH and CDR2 as LQKENI. This CDR3 has 16 residues. The CDR3 DNA is TGTGCCAGCTCACCAGCTAGCGGGGGGGACTACAATGAGCAGTTCTTC. It specifies CASSPASGGDYNEQFF. Filled out from reference TRBV18 and TRBJ2-1, the complete variable domain reads NAGVMQNPRHLVRRRGQEARLRCSPMKGHSHVYWYRQLPEEGLKFMVYLQKENIIDESGMPKERFSAEFPKEGPSILRIQQVVRGDSAAYFCASSPASGGDYNEQFFGPGTRLTVL.

V and J are TRBV6-5 and TRBJ2-7, with D uncertain. In germline, CDR1 is MNHEY, CDR2 SVGAGI. The V end was cut by 0 bases, the J end by 4 bases, with 4 bases between. The CDR3 spans 12 residues. CDR3 coding DNA: TGTGCCAGCAGTTACTCCACTTACGAGCAGTACTTC. It is translated as CASSYSTYEQYF.

The CDR3 sequence: CASGSTTYTNTDTQYF. The CDR3 nucleotides read TGCGCCAGCGGCTCTACGACCTACACAAACACAGATACGCAGTATTTT. The chain links TRBV5-1 to TRBJ2-3; D remains unclear. This CDR3 spans 16 amino acids. CDR1 is SGHRS, CDR2 YFSETQ, per germline. V was trimmed by 7 bases and J by 2 bases, leaving 20 bases between them. Looking up the rest from reference TRBV5-1 and TRBJ2-3 gives the full variable domain: KAGVTQTPRYLIKTRGQQVTLSCSPISGHRSVSWYQQTPGQGLQFLFEYFSETQRNKGNFPGRFSGRQFSNSRSEMNVSTLELGDSALYLCASGSTTYTNTDTQYFGPGTRLTVL.

In its sample, this clone was seen a few times. V is TRBV28 and J is TRBJ2-4; no reliable D call. V gave up 2 bases and J gave up 10 bases, with 9 bases separating them. This CDR3 has 12 amino acids. CDR1 MDHEN and CDR2 SYDVKM come from the germline V gene. The DNA for the CDR3 is TGTGCCAGCAGTTTACCTAGTGGGATTCAGTACTTC. Residues: CASSLPSGIQYF.

The V gene is TRBV10-2, the J gene TRBJ2-5; the match to TRBD2 covers 8 bases. Germline CDR1 and CDR2: WSHSY and SAAADI. The ends lost 7 bases at V and 5 bases at J; junction bases unmatched: 9. The CDR3 length is 14 residues. CDR3 in amino acids: CASKMTGGVETQYF. The CDR3, as DNA: TGCGCCAGCAAAATGACCGGGGGGGTCGAGACCCAGTACTTC.

V is TRBV7-2 and J is TRBJ2-7; no clear D gene. The CDR3 sequence is 14 residues long. From germline, CDR1 is SGHTA and CDR2 FQGNSA. The germline V and J ends were trimmed by 1 base and 0 bases, with 7 bases remaining between them. The CDR3: CASSLEVPSYEQYF. CDR3 DNA: TGTGCCAGCAGCTTAGAGGTCCCCTCCTACGAGCAGTACTTC.

The CDR3 region is CASTPPRLNTGELFF. CDR3 coding DNA: TGTGCCAGCACCCCCCCGCGCCTTAACACCGGGGAGCTGTTTTTT. This sequence joins TRBV2 and TRBJ2-2; D unresolved. This CDR3 contains 15 residues. Germline V gene data show CDR1 as SNHLY and CDR2 as FYNNEI. V lost 7 bases and J 2 bases, leaving 14 bases between the germline ends.

The chain uses TRBV6-6 and TRBJ2-3; D call uncertain. Between the trimmed V and J ends, which lost 7 bases and 6 bases, there was a span of 11 bases. This CDR3 has 12 amino acids. Per the germline V gene, CDR1 is MNHNY and CDR2 is SVGAGI (reference sequence). The CDR3 is CASTLPGDTQYF. The CDR3 nucleotides read TGTGCCAGCACCTTACCCGGGGATACGCAGTATTTT.

The chain links TRBV30 to TRBJ2-5, with TRBD2 matching 8 bases. CDR1 is GTSNPN and CDR2 is SVGIG in the germline V gene (reference sequence). With V trimmed by 0 bases and J by 2 bases, 8 bases remained unmatched. The CDR3 contains 16 residues. The CDR3 DNA reads as TGTGCCTGGAGTGTAGGACTGAGCGGGGGACAAGAGACCCAGTACTTC. This translates into CAWSVGLSGGQETQYF. Together with reference TRBV30 and TRBJ2-5, the CDR3 gives the full variable domain: SQTIHQWPATLVQPVGSPLSLECTVEGTSNPNLYWYRQAAGRGLQLLFYSVGIGQISSEVPQNLSASRPQDRQFILSSKKLLLSDSGFYLCAWSVGLSGGQETQYFGPGTRLLVL.

The chain recombines TRBV29-1 with TRBJ1-1; 9 nucleotides line up with TRBD1. The germline V gene encodes CDR1 SQVTM and CDR2 ANQGSEA. Trimming removed 4 bases from V and 6 bases from J; junction bases left unmatched: 6. The CDR3 spans 13 residues. The CDR3 DNA sequence: TGCAGCGTTGCTGGACAGGGGTACCCTGAAGCTTTCTTT. Its protein is CSVAGQGYPEAFF.

The chain uses TRBV4-3 and TRBJ2-5, with D perhaps matching TRBD2 (5 bases). This CDR3 is 13 amino acids long. V lost 1 base and J 7 bases, leaving 10 bases between the germline ends. CDR1 and CDR2 (germline): LGHNA, YSLEER. The CDR3 reads CASSQARAGTQYF. In DNA form, the CDR3 reads TGCGCCAGCAGCCAAGCTCGGGCGGGGACCCAGTACTTC.

The chain couples TRBV15 to TRBJ2-5; 11 nucleotides line up with TRBD2. CDR1 LNHNV and CDR2 YYDKDF come from the germline V gene (reference sequence). The CDR3 extends over 16 amino acids. Losses at the gene ends were 2 bases for V and 5 bases for J; bases not matched to a gene: 7. As DNA, the CDR3 is TGTGCCACCAGCAGAAAACTAGCGGGAGTAGGTGAGACCCAGTACTTC. Encoded protein: CATSRKLAGVGETQYF.

This clone was counted once. The V call is TRBV2, the J call TRBJ2-7; tentatively, D is TRBD1 or TRBD2 (6 bases each). The CDR3 runs 14 residues. V lost 4 bases and J lost 6, with 16 bases in between. Germline V gene lookup returns CDR1 SNHLY and CDR2 FYNNEI. CDR3 residues: CASSGGGQGGEQYF. In nucleotides, the CDR3 is TGTGCCAGCAGTGGAGGGGGGCAGGGTGGCGAGCAGTACTTC. The full variable domain, rest sourced from reference TRBV2 and TRBJ2-7, is EPEVTQTPSHQVTQMGQEVILRCVPISNHLYFYWYRQILGQKVEFLVSFYNNEISEKSEIFDDQFSVERPDGSNFTLKIRSTKLEDSAMYFCASSGGGQGGEQYFGPGTRLTVT.

J is TRBJ1-3 and V is TRBV5-4; D gene uncertain. Between the trimmed V and J ends, which lost 3 bases and 0 bases, there was a span of 1 base. Germline CDR1 reads SGHNT; CDR2 reads YYREEE (reference sequence). CDR3 length: 12 residues. The CDR3: CASSYSGNTIYF. For the CDR3, the DNA is TGTGCCAGCAGCTACTCTGGAAACACCATATATTTT.

The rearrangement joins TRBV5-4 to TRBJ1-2, with D perhaps matching TRBD1 (5 bases). V lost 3 bases, J lost 2 bases, and 11 bases lay in between. Germline CDR1 and CDR2: SGHNT and YYREEE (reference sequence). The CDR3 has 14 amino acids. The CDR3 DNA is TGTGCCAGCAGCTCGCGACAGAAGAACTATGGCTACACCTTC. It translates to CASSSRQKNYGYTF.

V and J are TRBV6-6 and TRBJ2-2; perhaps TRBD1 as D (6 bases). V was cut by 6 bases and J by 2 bases, with 16 bases left in between. The CDR3 consists of 16 residues. Germline CDR1 reads MNHNY; CDR2 reads SVGAGI (reference sequence). The CDR3 sequence: CASSRQAGGNTGELFF. The CDR3 DNA reads as TGTGCCAGCAGCCGACAGGCTGGGGGAAACACCGGGGAGCTGTTTTTT.

V is TRBV19 and J is TRBJ2-7, with TRBD2 identical over 7 bases. Germline-derived CDR1 and CDR2 are LNHDA and SQIVND (reference sequence). This CDR3 is 14 amino acids long. Germline trimming cut 7 bases from V and 1 base from J; bases unmatched to any gene: 7. CDR3 loop: CASTPGTTSYEQYF. As DNA, the CDR3 is TGTGCCAGTACCCCCGGGACTACTTCCTACGAGCAGTACTTC.

This clone was seen just once. The chain carries TRBV27 and TRBJ2-5; a possible D gene is TRBD2 (5 bases). Trimming removed 5 bases at V and 1 base at J, with 14 bases between. This CDR3 contains 15 residues. Per the germline V gene, CDR1 is MNHEY and CDR2 is SMNVEV (reference sequence). The CDR3 is CASSPVGLPQETQYF. The CDR3 bases are TGTGCCAGCAGTCCAGTCGGACTCCCCCAAGAGACCCAGTACTTC.

The V and J genes are TRBV9 and TRBJ2-2; D remains unclear. Germline V lookup: CDR1 SGDLS, CDR2 YYNGEE. V lost 3 bases and J lost 4, with 7 bases in between. The CDR3 spans 13 residues. In DNA, the CDR3 is TGTGCCAGCAGCGGACCACTCACCGGGGAGCTGTTTTTT. It specifies CASSGPLTGELFF.